This TCR beta chain was profiled in a study of early T cells in non-severe SARS-CoV-2 infection. Overall study: Chains stayed unpaired after sequencing of bulk RNA from unsorted whole blood.

Regarding the study as a whole: Clonotype matching in VDJdb favored anti-spike CD8 responses and did not capture private and CD4 specificities.

Details on this clonotype: Its antigen is still unknown.

TCRdb fed the 5' RACE reads into MiXCR, producing one record per CDR3 protein. The sample records under 85,000 distinct CDR3 sequences, about 9.4% being singletons. The CDR3 is 13 residues long. J gave up 4 bases and V 6 bases, and 4 bases lay outside the gene matches. This TCR came from an adult who was a healthcare worker with PCR-confirmed SARS-CoV-2 infection or an uninfected control (not recorded which). Sequencing was performed on whole blood. The chain recombines TRBV12-3 or TRBV12-4 with TRBJ1-1; 8 bases are shared with TRBD1. The CDR3 coding sequence is TGTGCCAGCAGGAAAGGGACAGGCACTGAAGCTTTCTTT. It encodes CASRKGTGTEAFF.